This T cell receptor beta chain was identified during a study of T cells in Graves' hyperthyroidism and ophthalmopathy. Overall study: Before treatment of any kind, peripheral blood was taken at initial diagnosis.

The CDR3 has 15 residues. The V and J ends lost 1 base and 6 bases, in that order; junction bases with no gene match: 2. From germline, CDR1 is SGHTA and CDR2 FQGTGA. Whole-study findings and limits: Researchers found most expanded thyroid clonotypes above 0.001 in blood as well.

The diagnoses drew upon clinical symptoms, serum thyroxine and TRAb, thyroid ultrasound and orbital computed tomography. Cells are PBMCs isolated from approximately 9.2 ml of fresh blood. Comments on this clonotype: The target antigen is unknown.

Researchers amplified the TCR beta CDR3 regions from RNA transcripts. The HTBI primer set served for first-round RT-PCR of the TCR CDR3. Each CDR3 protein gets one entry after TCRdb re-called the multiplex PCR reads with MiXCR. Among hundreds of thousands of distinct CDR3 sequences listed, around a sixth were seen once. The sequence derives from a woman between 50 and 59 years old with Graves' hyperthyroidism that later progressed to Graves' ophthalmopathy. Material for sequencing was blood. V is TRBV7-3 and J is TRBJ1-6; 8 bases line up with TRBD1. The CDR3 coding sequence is TGTGCCAGCAGCTTAAACACAGGGGGTAATTCACCCCTCCACTTT. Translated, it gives CASSLNTGGNSPLHF.